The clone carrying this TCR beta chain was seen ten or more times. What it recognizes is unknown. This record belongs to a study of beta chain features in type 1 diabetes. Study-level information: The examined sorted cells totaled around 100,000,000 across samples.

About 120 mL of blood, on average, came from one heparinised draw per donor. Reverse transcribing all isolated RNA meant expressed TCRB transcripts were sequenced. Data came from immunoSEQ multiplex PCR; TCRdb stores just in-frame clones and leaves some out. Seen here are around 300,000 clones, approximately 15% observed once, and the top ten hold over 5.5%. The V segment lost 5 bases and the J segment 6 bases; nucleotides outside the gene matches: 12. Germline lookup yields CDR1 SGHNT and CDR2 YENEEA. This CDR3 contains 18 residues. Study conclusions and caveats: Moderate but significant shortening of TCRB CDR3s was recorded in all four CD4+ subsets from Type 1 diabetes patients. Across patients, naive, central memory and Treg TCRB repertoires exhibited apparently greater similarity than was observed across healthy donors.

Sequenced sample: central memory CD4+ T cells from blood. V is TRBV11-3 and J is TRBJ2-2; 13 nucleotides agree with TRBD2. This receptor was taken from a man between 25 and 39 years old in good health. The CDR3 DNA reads TGTGCCAGCAGCCCCCTGGGGACTAGCGGGAAGACGGCCGGGGAGCTGTTTTTT. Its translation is CASSPLGTSGKTAGELFF.